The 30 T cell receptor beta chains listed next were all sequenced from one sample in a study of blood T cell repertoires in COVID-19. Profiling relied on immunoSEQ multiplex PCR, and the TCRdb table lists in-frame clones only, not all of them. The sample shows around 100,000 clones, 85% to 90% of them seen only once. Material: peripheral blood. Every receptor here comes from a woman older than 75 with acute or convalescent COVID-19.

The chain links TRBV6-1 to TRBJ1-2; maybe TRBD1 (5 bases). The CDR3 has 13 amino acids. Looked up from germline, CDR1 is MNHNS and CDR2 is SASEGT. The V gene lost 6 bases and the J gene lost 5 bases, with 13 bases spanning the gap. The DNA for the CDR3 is TGTGCCAGCAGCCCGGGGCGGGAATATGGCTACACCTTC. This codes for CASSPGREYGYTF.

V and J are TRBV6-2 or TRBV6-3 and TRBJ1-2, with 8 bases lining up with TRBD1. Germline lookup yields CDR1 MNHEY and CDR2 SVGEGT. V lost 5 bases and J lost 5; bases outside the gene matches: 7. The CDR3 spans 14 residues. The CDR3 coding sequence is TGTGCCAGCAGTCGGACAGGGAATTCTTATGGCTACACCTTC. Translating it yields CASSRTGNSYGYTF.

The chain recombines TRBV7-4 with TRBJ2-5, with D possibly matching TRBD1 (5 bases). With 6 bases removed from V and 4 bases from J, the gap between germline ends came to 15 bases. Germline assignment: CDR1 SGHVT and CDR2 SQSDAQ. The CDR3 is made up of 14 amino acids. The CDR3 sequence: CASRGPEKGETQYF. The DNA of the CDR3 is TGTGCCAGCAGGGGGCCCGAGAAAGGAGAGACCCAGTACTTC. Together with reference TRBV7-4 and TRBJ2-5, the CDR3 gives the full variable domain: GAGVSQSPRYKVAKRGRDVALRCDSISGHVTLYWYRQTLGQGSEVLTYSQSDAQRDKSGRPSGRFSAERPERSVSTLKIQRTEQGDSAVYLCASRGPEKGETQYFGPGTRLLVL.

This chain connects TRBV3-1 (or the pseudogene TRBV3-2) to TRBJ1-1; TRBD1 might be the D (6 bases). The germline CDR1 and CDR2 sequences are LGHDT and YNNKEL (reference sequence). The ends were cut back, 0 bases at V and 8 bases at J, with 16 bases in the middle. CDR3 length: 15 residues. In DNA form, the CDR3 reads TGTGCCAGCAGCCAAGATGGGGGGGCCAGCTCGGAAGCTTTCTTT. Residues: CASSQDGGASSEAFF.

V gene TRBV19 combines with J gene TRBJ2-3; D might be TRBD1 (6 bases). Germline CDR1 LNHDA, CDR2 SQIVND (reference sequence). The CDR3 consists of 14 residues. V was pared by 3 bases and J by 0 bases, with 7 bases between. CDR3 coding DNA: TGTGCCAGTAGTATCCAGGGGAGCACAGATACGCAGTATTTT. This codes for CASSIQGSTDTQYF.

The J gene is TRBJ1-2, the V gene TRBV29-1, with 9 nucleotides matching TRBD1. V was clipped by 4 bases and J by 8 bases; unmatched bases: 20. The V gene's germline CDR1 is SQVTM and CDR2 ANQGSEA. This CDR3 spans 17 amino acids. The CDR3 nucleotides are TGCAGCGTTGTAGTTGCGCCGGGACAGGGTGCGAAGAGGGGCTACACCTTC. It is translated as CSVVVAPGQGAKRGYTF.

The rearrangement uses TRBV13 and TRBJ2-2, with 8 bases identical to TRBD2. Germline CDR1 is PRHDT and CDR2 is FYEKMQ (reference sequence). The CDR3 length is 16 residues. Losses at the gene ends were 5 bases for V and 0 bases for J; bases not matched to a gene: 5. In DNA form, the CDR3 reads TGTGCCAGCAGCCCGGGGGGGGGAGCGAACACCGGGGAGCTGTTTTTT. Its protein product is CASSPGGGANTGELFF.

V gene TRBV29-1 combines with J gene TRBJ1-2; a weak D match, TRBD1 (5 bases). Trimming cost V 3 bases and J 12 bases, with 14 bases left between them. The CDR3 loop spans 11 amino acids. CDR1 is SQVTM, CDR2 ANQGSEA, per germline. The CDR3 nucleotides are TGCAGCGTTGATACCTGGGGACTCCACACCTTC. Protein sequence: CSVDTWGLHTF.

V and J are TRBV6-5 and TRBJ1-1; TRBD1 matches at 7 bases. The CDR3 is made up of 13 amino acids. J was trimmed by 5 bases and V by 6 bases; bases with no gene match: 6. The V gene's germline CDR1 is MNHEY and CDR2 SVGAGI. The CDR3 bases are TGTGCCAGCAGCCGGACAGGAGGGACTGAAGCTTTCTTT. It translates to CASSRTGGTEAFF.

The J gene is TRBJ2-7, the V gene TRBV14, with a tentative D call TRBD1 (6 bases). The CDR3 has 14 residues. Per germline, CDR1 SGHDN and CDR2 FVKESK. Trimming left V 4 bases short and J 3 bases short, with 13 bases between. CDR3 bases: TGTGCCAGCAGCCCCGTCATAGGGGGCTACGAGCAGTACTTC. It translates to CASSPVIGGYEQYF.

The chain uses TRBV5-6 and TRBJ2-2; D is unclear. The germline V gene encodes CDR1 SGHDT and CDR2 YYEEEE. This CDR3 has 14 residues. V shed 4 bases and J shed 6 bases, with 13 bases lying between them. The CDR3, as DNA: TGTGCCAGCAGCACGAACTTTTTTCCCGGGGAGCTGTTTTTT. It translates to CASSTNFFPGELFF.

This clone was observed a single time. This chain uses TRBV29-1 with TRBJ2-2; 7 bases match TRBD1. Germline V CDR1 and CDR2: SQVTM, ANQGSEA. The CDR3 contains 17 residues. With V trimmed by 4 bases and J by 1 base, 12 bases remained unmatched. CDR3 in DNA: TGCAGCGTTGTGGGGGACAGACCAACCTGGAACACCGGGGAGCTGTTTTTT. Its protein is CSVVGDRPTWNTGELFF.

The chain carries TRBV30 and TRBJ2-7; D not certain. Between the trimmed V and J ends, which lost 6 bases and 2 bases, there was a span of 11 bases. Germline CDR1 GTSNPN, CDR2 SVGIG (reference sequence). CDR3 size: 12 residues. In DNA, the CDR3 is TGTGCCTGCACTCGACAAACCTACGAGCAGTACTTC. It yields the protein CACTRQTYEQYF. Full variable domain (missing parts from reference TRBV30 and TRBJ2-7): SQTIHQWPATLVQPVGSPLSLECTVEGTSNPNLYWYRQAAGRGLQLLFYSVGIGQISSEVPQNLSASRPQDRQFILSSKKLLLSDSGFYLCACTRQTYEQYFGPGTRLTVT.

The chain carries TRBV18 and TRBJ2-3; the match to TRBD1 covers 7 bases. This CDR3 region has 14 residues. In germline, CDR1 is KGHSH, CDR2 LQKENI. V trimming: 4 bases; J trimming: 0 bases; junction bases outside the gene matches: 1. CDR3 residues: CASSLGQSTDTQYF. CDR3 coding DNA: TGTGCCAGCTCACTGGGACAGAGCACAGATACGCAGTATTTT.

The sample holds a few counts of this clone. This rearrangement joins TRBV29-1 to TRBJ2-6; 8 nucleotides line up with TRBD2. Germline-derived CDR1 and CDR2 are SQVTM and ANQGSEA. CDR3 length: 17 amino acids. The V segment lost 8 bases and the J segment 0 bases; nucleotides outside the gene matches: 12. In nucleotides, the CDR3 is TGCAGCTCTCCGGGAGGGGGGAACCACTCTGGGGCCAACGTCCTGACTTTC. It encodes CSSPGGGNHSGANVLTF.

CDR3 protein: CAISEGTNTDTQYF. The CDR3 DNA is TGTGCCATCAGTGAGGGGACAAACACAGATACGCAGTATTTT. V usage is TRBV10-3 and J usage is TRBJ2-3, with D perhaps matching TRBD1 (6 bases). The CDR3 runs 14 residues. Germline V CDR1 and CDR2: ENHRY, SYGVKD. Between the trimmed V and J ends, which lost 2 bases and 2 bases, there was a span of 8 bases.

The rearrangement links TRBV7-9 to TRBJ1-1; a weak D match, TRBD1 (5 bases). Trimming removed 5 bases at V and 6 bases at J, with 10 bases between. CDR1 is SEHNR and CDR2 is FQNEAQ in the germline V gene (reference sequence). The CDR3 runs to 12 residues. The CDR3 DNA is TGTGCCAGCAGCCCGGGGGGGGCTGAAGCTTTCTTT. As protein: CASSPGGAEAFF.

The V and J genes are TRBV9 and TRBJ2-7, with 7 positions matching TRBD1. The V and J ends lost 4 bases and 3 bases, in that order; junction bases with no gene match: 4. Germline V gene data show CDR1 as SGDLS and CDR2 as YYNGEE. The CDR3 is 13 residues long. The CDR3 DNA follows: TGTGCCAGCAGCCTTGCAGGGGGCTACGAGCAGTACTTC. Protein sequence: CASSLAGGYEQYF. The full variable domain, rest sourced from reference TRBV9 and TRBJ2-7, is DSGVTQTPKHLITATGQRVTLRCSPRSGDLSVYWYQQSLDQGLQFLIQYYNGEERAKGNILERFSAQQFPDLHSELNLSSLELGDSALYFCASSLAGGYEQYFGPGTRLTVT.

This chain's CDR3 is CASSWSIQYNEQFF. The CDR3 bases are TGTGCCAGCAGTTGGAGTATCCAGTACAATGAGCAGTTCTTC. This sequence joins TRBV27 and TRBJ2-1; D not certain. Trimming removed 4 bases at V and 4 bases at J, with 11 bases between. The germline gives CDR1 MNHEY, CDR2 SMNVEV (reference sequence). The CDR3 runs to 14 residues.

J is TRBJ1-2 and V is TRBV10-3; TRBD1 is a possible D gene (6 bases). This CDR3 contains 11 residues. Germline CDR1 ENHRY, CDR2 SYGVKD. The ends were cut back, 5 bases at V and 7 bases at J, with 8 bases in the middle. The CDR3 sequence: CAISTGTGYTF. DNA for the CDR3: TGTGCCATCAGTACAGGGACTGGCTACACCTTC.

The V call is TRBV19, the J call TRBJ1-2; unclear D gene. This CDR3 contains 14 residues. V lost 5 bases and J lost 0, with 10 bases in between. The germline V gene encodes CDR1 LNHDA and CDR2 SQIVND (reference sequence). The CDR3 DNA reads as TGTGCCAGTAGTTCGGCCAGCGCTAACTATGGCTACACCTTC. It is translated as CASSSASANYGYTF.

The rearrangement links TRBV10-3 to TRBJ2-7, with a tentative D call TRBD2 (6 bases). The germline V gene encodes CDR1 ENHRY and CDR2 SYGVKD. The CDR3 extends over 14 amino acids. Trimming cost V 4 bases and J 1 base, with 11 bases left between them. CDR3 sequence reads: CAISVGTQSYEQYF. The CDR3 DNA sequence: TGTGCCATCAGTGTTGGGACTCAATCCTACGAGCAGTACTTC.

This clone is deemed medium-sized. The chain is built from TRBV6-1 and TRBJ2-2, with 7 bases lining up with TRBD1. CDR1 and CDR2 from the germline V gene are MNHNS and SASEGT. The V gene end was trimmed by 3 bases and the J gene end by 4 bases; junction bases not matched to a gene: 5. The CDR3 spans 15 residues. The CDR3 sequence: CASSEETGPTGELFF. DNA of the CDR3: TGTGCCAGCAGTGAGGAGACAGGGCCCACCGGGGAGCTGTTTTTT.

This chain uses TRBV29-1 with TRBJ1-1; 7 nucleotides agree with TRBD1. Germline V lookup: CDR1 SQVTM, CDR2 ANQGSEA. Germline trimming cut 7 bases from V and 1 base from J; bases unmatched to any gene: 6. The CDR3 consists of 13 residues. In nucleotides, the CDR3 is TGCAGCGGCCGGGACAGCAAGAACACTGAAGCTTTCTTT. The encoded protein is CSGRDSKNTEAFF.

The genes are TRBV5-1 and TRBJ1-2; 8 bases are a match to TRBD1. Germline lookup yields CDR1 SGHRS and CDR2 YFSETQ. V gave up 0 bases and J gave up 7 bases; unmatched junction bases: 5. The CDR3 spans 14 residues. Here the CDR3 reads CASSLEVRGPGYTF. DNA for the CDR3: TGCGCCAGCAGCTTGGAGGTCAGGGGGCCTGGCTACACCTTC.

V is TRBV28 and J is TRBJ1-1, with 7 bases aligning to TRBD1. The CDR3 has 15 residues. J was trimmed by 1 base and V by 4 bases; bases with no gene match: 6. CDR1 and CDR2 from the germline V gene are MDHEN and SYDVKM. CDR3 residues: CASSSTGVPNTEAFF. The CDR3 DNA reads TGTGCCAGCAGTTCTACAGGGGTCCCGAACACTGAAGCTTTCTTT.

In DNA form, the CDR3 reads TGTGCCATCAGCACCGGGACAGAGAATGAAAAACTGTTTTTT. The encoded protein is CAISTGTENEKLFF. V gene TRBV10-3 combines with J gene TRBJ1-4; 7 bases align to TRBD1. CDR1 ENHRY and CDR2 SYGVKD come from the germline V gene. The CDR3 runs to 14 residues. After removal of 6 bases from V and 5 bases from J, the junction contained 6 bases not matched to a gene.

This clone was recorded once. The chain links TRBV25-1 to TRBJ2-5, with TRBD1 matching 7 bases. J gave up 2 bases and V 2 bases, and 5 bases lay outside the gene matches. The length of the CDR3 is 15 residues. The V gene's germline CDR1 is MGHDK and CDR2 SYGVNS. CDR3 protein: CASSETTGRQETQYF. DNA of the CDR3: TGTGCCAGCAGTGAAACGACAGGGCGGCAAGAGACCCAGTACTTC.

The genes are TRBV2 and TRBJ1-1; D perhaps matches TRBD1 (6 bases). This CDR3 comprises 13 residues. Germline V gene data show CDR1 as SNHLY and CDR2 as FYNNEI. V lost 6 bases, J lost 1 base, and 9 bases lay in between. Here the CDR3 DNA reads TGTGCCAGCAGCCGGGACACGAACACTGAAGCTTTCTTT. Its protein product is CASSRDTNTEAFF.

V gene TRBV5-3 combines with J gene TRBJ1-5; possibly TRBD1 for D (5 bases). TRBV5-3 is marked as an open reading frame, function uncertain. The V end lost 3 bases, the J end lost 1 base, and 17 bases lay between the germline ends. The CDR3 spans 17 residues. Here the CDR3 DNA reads TGTGCCAGAAGCTCTAAAGCGCAGGGCGTAAGCAATCAGCCCCAGCATTTT. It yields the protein CARSSKAQGVSNQPQHF.